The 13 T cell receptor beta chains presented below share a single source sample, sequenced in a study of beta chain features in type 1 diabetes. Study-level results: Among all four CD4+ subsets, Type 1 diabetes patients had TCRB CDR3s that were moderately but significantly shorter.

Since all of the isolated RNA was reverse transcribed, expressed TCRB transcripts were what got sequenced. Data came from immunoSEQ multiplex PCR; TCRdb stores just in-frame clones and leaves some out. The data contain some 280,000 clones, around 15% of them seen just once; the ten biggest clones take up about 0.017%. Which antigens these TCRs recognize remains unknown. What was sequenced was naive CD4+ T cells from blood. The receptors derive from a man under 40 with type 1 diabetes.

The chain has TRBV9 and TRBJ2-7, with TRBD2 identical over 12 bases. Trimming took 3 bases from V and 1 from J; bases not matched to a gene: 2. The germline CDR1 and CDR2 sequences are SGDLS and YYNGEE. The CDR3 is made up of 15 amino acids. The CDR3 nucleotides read TGTGCCAGCAGCGCCGGACTAGCGGGATCCTACGAGCAGTACTTC. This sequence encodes CASSAGLAGSYEQYF.

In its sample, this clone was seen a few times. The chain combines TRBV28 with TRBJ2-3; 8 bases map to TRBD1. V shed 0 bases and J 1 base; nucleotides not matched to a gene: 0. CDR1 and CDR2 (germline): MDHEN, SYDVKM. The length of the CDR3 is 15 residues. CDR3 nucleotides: TGTGCCAGCAGTTTATGGGGACAGGGCACAGATACGCAGTATTTT. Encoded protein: CASSLWGQGTDTQYF.

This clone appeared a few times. This chain's CDR3 is CASTRTGSVETQYF. The CDR3 bases are TGTGCCAGCACCCGGACAGGGTCGGTAGAGACCCAGTACTTC. This chain uses TRBV2 with TRBJ2-5; 8 positions match TRBD1. The CDR3 spans 14 residues. The germline gives CDR1 SNHLY, CDR2 FYNNEI. V gave up 7 bases and J gave up 4 bases; unmatched junction bases: 8.

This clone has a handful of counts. CDR3 DNA sequence: TGTGCCAGCAGCCCTGACTCGACAGGGGAGGTCGGCTACACCTTC. It is translated as CASSPDSTGEVGYTF. V and J are TRBV7-2 and TRBJ1-2; 8 positions agree with TRBD1. J gave up 8 bases and V 5 bases, and 13 bases lay outside the gene matches. Per the germline V gene, CDR1 is SGHTA and CDR2 is FQGNSA. This CDR3 has 15 amino acids.

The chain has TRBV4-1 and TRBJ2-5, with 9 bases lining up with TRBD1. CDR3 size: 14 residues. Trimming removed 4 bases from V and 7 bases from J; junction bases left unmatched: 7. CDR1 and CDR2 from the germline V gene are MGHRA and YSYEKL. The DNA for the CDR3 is TGCGCCAGCAGCCTTAGGACAGGGGAGGGGACCCAGTACTTC. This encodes CASSLRTGEGTQYF.

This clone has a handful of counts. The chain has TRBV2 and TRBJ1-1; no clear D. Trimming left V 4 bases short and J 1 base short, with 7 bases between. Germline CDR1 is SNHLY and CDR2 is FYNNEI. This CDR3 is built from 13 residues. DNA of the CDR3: TGTGCCAGCAGTGTGGAGGGGAACACTGAAGCTTTCTTT. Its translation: CASSVEGNTEAFF.

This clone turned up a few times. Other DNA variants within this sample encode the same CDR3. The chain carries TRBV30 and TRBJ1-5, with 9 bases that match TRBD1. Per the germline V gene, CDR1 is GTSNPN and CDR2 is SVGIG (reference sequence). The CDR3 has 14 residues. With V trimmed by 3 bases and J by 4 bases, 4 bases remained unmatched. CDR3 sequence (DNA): TGTGCCTGGAGCCCGGGACAGGGTAATCAGCCCCAGCATTTT. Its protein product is CAWSPGQGNQPQHF.

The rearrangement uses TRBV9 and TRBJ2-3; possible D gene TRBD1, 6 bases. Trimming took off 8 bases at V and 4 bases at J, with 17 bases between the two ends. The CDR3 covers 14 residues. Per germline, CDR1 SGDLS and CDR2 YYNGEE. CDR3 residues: CASSPGVRADTQYF. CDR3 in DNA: TGTGCCAGTAGCCCAGGGGTCCGGGCAGATACGCAGTATTTT.

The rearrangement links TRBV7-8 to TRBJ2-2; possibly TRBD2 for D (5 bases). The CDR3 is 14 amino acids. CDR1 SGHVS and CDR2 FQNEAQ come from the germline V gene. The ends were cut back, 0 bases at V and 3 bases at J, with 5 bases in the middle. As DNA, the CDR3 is TGTGCCAGCAGCTTAGCGGGAGACACCGGGGAGCTGTTTTTT. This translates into CASSLAGDTGELFF.

The CDR3: CASSQEVLAGVGDNEQFF. In nucleotides, the CDR3 is TGTGCCAGCAGCCAAGAGGTCCTAGCGGGAGTAGGAGACAATGAGCAGTTCTTC. The chain uses TRBV14 and TRBJ2-1; TRBD2 aligns across 10 bases. This CDR3 is built from 18 residues. From germline, CDR1 is SGHDN and CDR2 FVKESK. V was clipped by 0 bases and J by 5 bases; unmatched bases: 10.

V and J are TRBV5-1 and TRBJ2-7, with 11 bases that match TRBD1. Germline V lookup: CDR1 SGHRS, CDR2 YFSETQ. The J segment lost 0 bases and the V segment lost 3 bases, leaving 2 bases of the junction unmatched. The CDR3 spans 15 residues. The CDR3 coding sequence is TGCGCCAGCAGCTCAGGGACAGGGGGCTCCTACGAGCAGTACTTC. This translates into CASSSGTGGSYEQYF.

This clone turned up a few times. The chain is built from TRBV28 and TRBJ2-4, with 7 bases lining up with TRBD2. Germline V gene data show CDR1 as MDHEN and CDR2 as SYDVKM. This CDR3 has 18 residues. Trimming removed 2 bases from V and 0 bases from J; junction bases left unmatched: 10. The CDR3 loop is CASSLTWERGVAKNIQYF. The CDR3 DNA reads TGTGCCAGCAGTTTAACATGGGAGCGGGGAGTAGCCAAAAACATTCAGTACTTC.

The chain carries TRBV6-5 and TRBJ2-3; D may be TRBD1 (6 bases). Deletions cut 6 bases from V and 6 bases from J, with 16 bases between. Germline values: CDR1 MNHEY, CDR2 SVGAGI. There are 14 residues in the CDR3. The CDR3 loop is CASRETPGVDTQYF. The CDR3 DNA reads TGTGCCAGCAGGGAGACTCCAGGGGTCGATACGCAGTATTTT.